The subject of this entry is one T cell receptor beta chain. Its antigen is as yet unknown. Germline trimming cut 7 bases from V and 6 bases from J; bases unmatched to any gene: 10. The CDR3 consists of 14 residues. Germline V lookup: CDR1 MNHEY, CDR2 SVGAGI. The entry originates in a study of cytomegalovirus exposure and HLA in healthy donors. Study-wide points: In presence/absence analyses, roughly uniform sequencing depth across donors was assumed. A link between a missense DCLRE1C variant and TCR beta V- and J-gene trimming emerged from a later analysis. The study found most TCR sequences rare, yet found some public TCRs in many donors.

The PCR made use of 60 Vbeta and 13 Jbeta primers. The method was immunoSEQ multiplex PCR; TCRdb's version includes in-frame clones alone and lacks a portion of them. The sample has some 150,000 clones. The specimen sequenced was PBMCs. This chain links TRBV6-5 with TRBJ2-7, with TRBD1 identical over 9 bases. The sequence derives from a man aged 40-49 years in good health and CMV-seronegative. The CDR3 DNA is TGTGCCAGCACAAGAGACAGGGGGTTAGGCGAGCAGTACTTC. It yields the protein CASTRDRGLGEQYF.